Listed below are T cell receptor beta chains from one sample, sequenced in a study of sequential checkpoint blockade in melanoma. Produced via immunoSEQ multiplex PCR; TCRdb's table is partial and in-frame only. The sample has 25,000 to 30,000 clones; roughly 73% are singletons. The source material was CD8+ T cells sorted from blood (inferred from file names), sampled from a patient given nivolumab and ipilimumab in sequence. All receptors derive from a human donor with melanoma. The CDR3 runs from the conserved cysteine through the conserved F or W. The order of the fields is J gene, V gene, clone size, D gene, CDR3 DNA, CDR3 protein. The D gene is left open where the match is weak. A clone size is listed for some rows: how often the clone was seen (once, few, many), or a class if it is expanded.

J: TRBJ2-7; V: TRBV27; size: NA; D: TRBD1; DNA: TGTGCCAGCAGTCTCGGGACAGGATCCTACGAGCAGTACTTC; CDR3: CASSLGTGSYEQYF
J: TRBJ1-2; V: TRBV10-1; size: NA; D: NA; DNA: TGCGCCAGCTGTAGTTGGGGGGTCGATGTGGGGACCTATGGCTACACCTTC; CDR3: CASCSWGVDVGTYGYTF
J: TRBJ2-2; V: TRBV10-3; size: NA; D: TRBD1; DNA: TGTGCCATCAGTGTGGGACAGGGTGGGACCGGGGAGCTGTTTTTT; CDR3: CAISVGQGGTGELFF
J: TRBJ2-1; V: TRBV19; size: once; D: TRBD2; DNA: TGTGCCAGTAGTGAAGCACTAGCGGGGGTTGCCAATGAGCAGTTCTTC; CDR3: CASSEALAGVANEQFF
J: TRBJ1-1; V: TRBV5-8; size: few; D: NA; DNA: TGTGCCAGCAGCTTGAGGCCGCAGAGGGAAACTTTCTTT; CDR3: CASSLRPQRETFF
J: TRBJ1-1; V: TRBV28; size: NA; D: NA; DNA: TGTGCCAGCAGTTCCCCCTTCTTTGAGGCTTTCTTT; CDR3: CASSSPFFEAFF
J: TRBJ1-5; V: TRBV5-6; size: NA; D: TRBD1; DNA: TGTGCCAGCAGCTCGGGACAGGGGGAGCCCCAGCATTTT; CDR3: CASSSGQGEPQHF
J: TRBJ2-1; V: TRBV4-3; size: NA; D: TRBD2; DNA: TGCGCCAGCAGCCAAGGGGGCCAGCGGGATTACAATGAGCAGTTCTTC; CDR3: CASSQGGQRDYNEQFF
J: TRBJ2-1; V: TRBV5-1; size: few; D: NA; DNA: TGCGCCAGCAGCCCTATAGCGGATGAGCAGTTCTTC; CDR3: CASSPIADEQFF
J: TRBJ1-2; V: TRBV10-3; size: NA; D: NA; DNA: TGTGCCATCAGTGAGTCGCAAGCGGATGGCTACACCTTC; CDR3: CAISESQADGYTF
J: TRBJ2-1; V: TRBV19; size: NA; D: NA; DNA: TGTGCCAGTAGTGAGACAGTAAACAATGAGCAGTTCTTC; CDR3: CASSETVNNEQFF
J: TRBJ1-3; V: TRBV5-3; size: few; D: NA; DNA: TGTGCCGTAATTTCGGTCCTACGAACTGGAAACACCATATATTTT; CDR3: CAVISVLRTGNTIYF
J: TRBJ2-1; V: TRBV4-3; size: NA; D: NA; DNA: TGCGCCAGCAGCCAAGATATCAGGGCCAGCTCCTACAATGAGCAGTTCTTC; CDR3: CASSQDIRASSYNEQFF
J: TRBJ1-4; V: TRBV29-1; size: NA; D: TRBD1; DNA: TGCAGCGGACAGGGAGCGGGGGCAACTAATGAAAAACTGTTTTTT; CDR3: CSGQGAGATNEKLFF
J: TRBJ2-7; V: TRBV7-2; size: NA; D: TRBD1; DNA: TGTGCCAGCAGCTTATCCGGGACAGGGGGACGAGAGCAGTACTTC; CDR3: CASSLSGTGGREQYF
J: TRBJ1-2; V: TRBV4-2; size: once; D: NA; DNA: TGTGCCAGCAGCCAAGACTTTAACTATGGCTACACCTTC; CDR3: CASSQDFNYGYTF
J: TRBJ2-1; V: TRBV4-3; size: NA; D: TRBD2; DNA: TGCGCCAGCAGCCAAGATCTCCAGCGGGGGATTAATGAGCAGTTCTTC; CDR3: CASSQDLQRGINEQFF
J: TRBJ1-5; V: TRBV28; size: NA; D: TRBD1; DNA: TGTGCCAGCAGTGCCCAACAGGGGGGCTCTATTAATCAGCCCCAGCATTTT; CDR3: CASSAQQGGSINQPQHF
J: TRBJ1-1; V: TRBV5-4; size: NA; D: NA; DNA: TGTGCCAGCAGTGTTTGGGCGGGGGCTGAAGCTTTCTTT; CDR3: CASSVWAGAEAFF
J: TRBJ2-7; V: TRBV28; size: medium-sized; D: NA; DNA: TGTGCCAGCAGTTTTAACAGGGGAGGTGGCGAGCAGTACTTC; CDR3: CASSFNRGGGEQYF
J: TRBJ2-7; V: TRBV19; size: few; D: TRBD1; DNA: TGTGCCAGTAGTTCGGGACAGCTCTACGAGCAGTACTTC; CDR3: CASSSGQLYEQYF
J: TRBJ1-6; V: TRBV6-1; size: NA; D: NA; DNA: TGTGCCAGCAGTGAACAGGGCTCGGTCTATAATTCACCCCTCCACTTT; CDR3: CASSEQGSVYNSPLHF
J: TRBJ1-2; V: TRBV9; size: NA; D: TRBD1; DNA: TGTGCCAGCAGCCCGGGACAGGGGGCGTTGGAAATATTTGGCTACACCTTC; CDR3: CASSPGQGALEIFGYTF
J: TRBJ2-1; V: TRBV5-1; size: NA; D: TRBD1; DNA: TGCGCCAGCAGCTATACAGGGGGCTTATACAATGAGCAGTTCTTC; CDR3: CASSYTGGLYNEQFF
J: TRBJ1-1; V: TRBV6-1; size: NA; D: NA; DNA: TGTGCCAGCAGTGAAGGGCAGGGGAACACTGAAGCTTTCTTT; CDR3: CASSEGQGNTEAFF
J: TRBJ1-1; V: TRBV6-6; size: NA; D: TRBD1; DNA: TGTGCCAGCAGTTTCGGACAGGGGGCCATGAACACTGAAGCTTTCTTT; CDR3: CASSFGQGAMNTEAFF
J: TRBJ1-2; V: TRBV27; size: NA; D: TRBD1; DNA: TGTGCCAGCAGTATTACTCGGACAGGGTCTGGCTACACCTTC; CDR3: CASSITRTGSGYTF
J: TRBJ1-1; V: TRBV19; size: NA; D: NA; DNA: TGTGCCAGTAAATGGGGGGAGGCCACTGAAGCTTTCTTT; CDR3: CASKWGEATEAFF
J: TRBJ1-2; V: TRBV7-9; size: few; D: TRBD1; DNA: TGTGCCAGCAACTCCCAATGGACAGGGAGCAACTATGGCTACACCTTC; CDR3: CASNSQWTGSNYGYTF
J: TRBJ2-1; V: TRBV19; size: once; D: TRBD2; DNA: TGTGCCAGTAGTATGGGAGGGGCTGAGCAGTTCTTC; CDR3: CASSMGGAEQFF
J: TRBJ2-7; V: TRBV20-1; size: NA; D: TRBD2; DNA: TGCAGTCCTAGGTGGGGGGGCGAGCAGTACTTC; CDR3: CSPRWGGEQYF
J: TRBJ2-7; V: TRBV4-3; size: NA; D: TRBD2; DNA: TGCGCCAGCAGCGTCGTACTAGCGGGGTTCTACGAGCAGTACTTC; CDR3: CASSVVLAGFYEQYF
J: TRBJ2-7; V: TRBV19; size: NA; D: TRBD2; DNA: TGTGCCAGTAGTAAGGAACTAGCGGGAATCCACGAGCAGTACTTC; CDR3: CASSKELAGIHEQYF
J: TRBJ2-2; V: TRBV11-2; size: NA; D: NA; DNA: TGTGCCACCCTAGGAAGGGGCGCCGGGGAGCTGTTTTTT; CDR3: CATLGRGAGELFF
J: TRBJ2-5; V: TRBV27; size: NA; D: TRBD1; DNA: TGTGCCAGCAGCCTCAGTTGGACAGGAAAAGAGACCCAGTACTTC; CDR3: CASSLSWTGKETQYF
J: TRBJ2-1; V: TRBV5-1; size: NA; D: NA; DNA: TGCGCCAGCAGCTTGGTATCGAGCGGATACAATGAGCAGTTCTTC; CDR3: CASSLVSSGYNEQFF